This entry is about one T cell receptor (beta chain). The antigen this receptor binds is unknown. Nothing much larger sits one base from this clone, and base qualities are not available. There are 13 amino acids in the CDR3, from cysteine to phenylalanine inclusive. Only the CDR3 DNA stays, 39 bases, in frame from base 1. Reading the germline V gene gives CDR1 SQVTM and CDR2 ANQGSEA. Sequencing relied on an Illumina HiSeq 2500. Quantitative 5'-RACE with molecular barcodes was used to prepare TCR beta libraries. Processing in the source paper ran as follows. A new computational method based on a probabilistic model of VDJ rearrangement was used to identify disease-linked TCR variants. In TCRdb, the public reads were trimmed at Q25 with fastp and aligned with MiXCR, with productive beta chains retained. Every distinct CDR3 protein forms one entry, paired with its most common genes and DNA. TCRdb, not the authors, supplied the V and J calls. Counted in this sample were roughly 200,000 distinct CDR3 sequences; roughly 25% of them appeared once. About 6.9% of the sample belongs to the ten largest clones.

The record originates from a study of CD8 T cells in ankylosing spondylitis (dated by TCRdb to the late 2010s). Describing the broader study: T cell receptor beta repertoires were profiled in healthy donors and ankylosing spondylitis patients so that disease-linked TCR variants could be found. The full study cohort was made up of approximately 27 ankylosing spondylitis patients and 108 healthy donors. Samples of peripheral blood were taken, and for ankylosing spondylitis patients, synovial fluid was collected as well.

Summary of the overall study and its limitations: A TCR beta motif of several highly homologous amino acid variants appeared characteristic of blood from ankylosing spondylitis patients. In peripheral blood, the disease-linked clones were found at relatively low frequencies and had a CD8+ phenotype. Significant enrichment of the disease-linked clones was reported in matched synovial fluid samples from ankylosing spondylitis patients. Some of the motif variants had been reported before in the synovial fluid and blood of reactive arthritis patients, a finding that suggests common disease-initiation mechanisms.

The V gene is TRBV29-1 and the J gene is TRBJ2-5; a stretch of 8 junction bases matches TRBD1. What was sequenced was blood, either unsorted or a sorted T cell fraction (not recorded which). This TCR was sampled from a male donor with ankylosing spondylitis or in good health (not recorded which). The base sequence is TGCAACGTCGATGACAGGGGACAAGAGACCCAGTACTTC. Its amino acids are CNVDDRGQETQYF.